Listed here are 28 T cell receptor beta chains from one sample, sequenced in a study of T-cell reconstitution after alpha-beta-depleted transplantation in children. Using unique molecular identifiers, the investigators prepared the TCRbeta library. Each CDR3 protein is one row after TCRdb ran MiXCR on the PCR reads. The table lists around 670,000 distinct CDR3 sequences, around 12% of them singletons. Sample: PBMCs, taken before TCRalphabeta/CD19-depleted stem cell transplant. These receptors all stem from a girl under 10 years old with congenital amegakaryocytic thrombocytopenia, due to receive a stem cell transplant.

V usage is TRBV6-5 and J usage is TRBJ1-2, with a tentative D call TRBD1 (5 bases). Trimming shortened V by 7 bases and J by 4 bases, and 25 bases separated the two germline ends. Germline V gene sequence: CDR1 MNHEY, CDR2 SVGAGI. The CDR3 sequence is 17 residues long. Written as DNA, the CDR3 is TGTGCCAGCAACCACAACCGGGAAGCCCAGGGTGTCTATGGCTACACCTTC. Translation: CASNHNREAQGVYGYTF.

This clonotype was recorded at least ten times. This chain links TRBV7-3 with TRBJ2-3; 8 nucleotides line up with TRBD2. CDR3 length: 15 residues. The V and J ends lost 3 bases and 3 bases, in that order; junction bases with no gene match: 5. CDR1 and CDR2 (germline): SGHTA, FQGTGA. Here the CDR3 DNA reads TGTGCCAGCAGCTTCGACGGGAGGGGTACAGATACGCAGTATTTT. Residues: CASSFDGRGTDTQYF.

This clonotype was picked up many times. The chain recombines TRBV29-1 with TRBJ2-3; D could derive from TRBD1 or TRBD2 (5 bases each). The CDR3 consists of 14 residues. V shed 5 bases and J shed 5 bases, with 17 bases lying between them. Germline lookup yields CDR1 SQVTM and CDR2 ANQGSEA. The CDR3 region has the DNA TGCAGCGTTCGCTGGGACCACTCGGTAGATACGCAGTATTTT. It specifies CSVRWDHSVDTQYF.

This clonotype showed up many times. This chain connects TRBV20-1 to TRBJ2-3; 8 bases line up with TRBD2. Looked up from germline, CDR1 is DFQATT and CDR2 is SNEGSKA (reference sequence). This CDR3 spans 14 amino acids. With V trimmed by 3 bases and J by 1 base, 3 bases remained unmatched. The CDR3 protein is CSARATSGTDTQYF. The CDR3 nucleotides are TGCAGTGCTAGGGCGACTAGCGGCACAGATACGCAGTATTTT.

V gene TRBV12-3 or TRBV12-4 combines with J gene TRBJ2-1; 8 bases map to TRBD2. CDR3 length equals 18 residues. The V and J ends lost 3 bases and 7 bases, in that order; junction bases with no gene match: 17. CDR3: CASSLLNGTSPDLNEQFF. CDR3 DNA sequence: TGTGCCAGCAGTTTGTTAAACGGGACTAGTCCAGATTTGAATGAGCAGTTCTTC.

This clonotype has at least ten counts. The rearrangement joins TRBV20-1 to TRBJ2-3; unclear D gene. V lost 6 bases and J lost 2, with 3 bases in between. The CDR3 has 10 amino acids. In germline, CDR1 is DFQATT, CDR2 SNEGSKA (reference sequence). The CDR3 DNA is TGCAGTGCGTACACAGATACGCAGTATTTT. Its protein is CSAYTDTQYF.

The chain links TRBV18 to TRBJ1-5, with a possible D match to TRBD1 (5 bases). This CDR3 is built from 15 residues. V was pared by 5 bases and J by 3 bases, with 14 bases between. CDR1 is KGHSH, CDR2 LQKENI, per germline. CDR3 coding DNA: TGTGCCAGCTCAGCCGCCGGGACGGTCAATCAGCCCCAGCATTTT. It yields the protein CASSAAGTVNQPQHF.

This clonotype showed up many times. This chain links TRBV5-1 with TRBJ2-5; 9 bases map to TRBD2. This CDR3 is 16 amino acids long. V was pared by 0 bases and J by 1 base, with 4 bases of the junction left unmatched. CDR1 and CDR2 (germline): SGHRS, YFSETQ. The CDR3 DNA is TGCGCCAGCAGCTTGGAGGTAGCGGGAGCCCAAGAGACCCAGTACTTC. Its translation: CASSLEVAGAQETQYF.

This clonotype occurred many times. This chain joins TRBV5-1 and TRBJ1-1; tentative D call: TRBD1 (5 bases). In germline, CDR1 is SGHRS, CDR2 YFSETQ. CDR3 length: 14 amino acids. Deletions cut 2 bases from V and 1 base from J, with 9 bases between. The CDR3 nucleotides are TGCGCCAGCAGCTTCACAGGATCGAACACTGAAGCTTTCTTT. This encodes CASSFTGSNTEAFF.

The count of this clonotype is one. J is TRBJ1-1 and V is TRBV5-1, with TRBD1 identical over 12 bases. Germline CDR1 SGHRS, CDR2 YFSETQ. The CDR3 extends over 17 amino acids. The ends lost 3 bases at V and 3 bases at J; junction bases unmatched: 9. CDR3 in DNA: TGCGCCAGCAGCTGGGACCGGGACAGGGGGCTTGACACTGAAGCTTTCTTT. Protein product: CASSWDRDRGLDTEAFF.

There are a few counts of this clonotype. The chain carries TRBV5-6 and TRBJ2-2; D is uncertain. This CDR3 is built from 17 residues. Trimming took off 4 bases at V and 1 base at J, with 17 bases between the two ends. CDR1 is SGHDT and CDR2 is YYEEEE in the germline V gene. The CDR3, as DNA: TGTGCCAGCAGCCCCATGGTGGCGTCGGAGAACACCGGGGAGCTGTTTTTT. Protein: CASSPMVASENTGELFF.

This clonotype was detected once. The chain couples TRBV7-3 to TRBJ2-1, with TRBD2 identical over 9 bases. Germline V lookup: CDR1 SGHTA, CDR2 FQGTGA. There are 15 residues in the CDR3. J gave up 8 bases and V 3 bases, and 8 bases lay outside the gene matches. Written as DNA, the CDR3 is TGTGCCAGCAGCTTTGAGACTAGCGGTCTACATGAGCAGTTCTTC. It translates to CASSFETSGLHEQFF.

This clonotype turned up a few times. CDR3 sequence reads: CASSLGRGEDTQYF. The CDR3 DNA is TGTGCCAGCAGCTTAGGCAGGGGTGAAGATACGCAGTATTTT. The chain joins TRBV7-7 to TRBJ2-3; the D gene is possibly TRBD1 (6 bases). The CDR3 runs to 14 residues. Germline CDR1 is SSHAT and CDR2 is FNYEAQ (reference sequence). V shed 1 base and J shed 5 bases, with 10 bases lying between them. Together with reference TRBV7-7 and TRBJ2-3, the CDR3 gives the full variable domain: GAGVSQSPRYKVTKRGQDVTLRCDPISSHATLYWYQQALGQGPEFLTYFNYEAQPDKSGLPSDRFSAERPEGSISTLTIQRTEQRDSAMYRCASSLGRGEDTQYFGPGTRLTVL.

This clonotype was counted a few times. This sequence joins TRBV7-9 and TRBJ2-3, with 7 bases identical to TRBD2. The length of the CDR3 is 12 residues. V gave up 2 bases and J gave up 11 bases; unmatched junction bases: 4. Germline assignment: CDR1 SEHNR and CDR2 FQNEAQ (reference sequence). The CDR3, as DNA: TGTGCCAGCAGCTTACTAGCGGTTGGGCAGTATTTT. It codes for CASSLLAVGQYF.

The rearrangement uses TRBV12-3 or TRBV12-4 and TRBJ2-1; no definite D call. Trimming removed 3 bases at V and 4 bases at J, with 7 bases between. The CDR3 has 13 amino acids. CDR3 region: CASSFYRYNEQFF. The CDR3 DNA follows: TGTGCCAGCAGTTTCTACAGATACAATGAGCAGTTCTTC.

This clonotype was observed many times. Here the CDR3 reads CSTPDTMRNYGYTF. In DNA form, the CDR3 reads TGCAGTACACCGGACACGATGAGGAACTATGGCTACACCTTC. The chain couples TRBV20-1 to TRBJ1-2, with D perhaps TRBD1 (5 bases). The CDR3 runs to 14 residues. Germline values: CDR1 DFQATT, CDR2 SNEGSKA (reference sequence). Trimming took off 8 bases at V and 2 bases at J, with 18 bases between the two ends.

This clonotype was found a few times. The chain employs TRBV6-2 or TRBV6-3 and TRBJ2-3; TRBD2 aligns across 9 bases. Trimming cost V 2 bases and J 2 bases; bases outside gene matches: 5. Germline CDR1 MNHEY, CDR2 SVGEGT. The CDR3 is 16 residues long. The CDR3 here is CASSYEREAITDTQYF. The CDR3 nucleotides are TGTGCCAGCAGTTACGAGCGGGAGGCCATCACAGATACGCAGTATTTT.

This clonotype has only a few counts. Written as DNA, the CDR3 is TGTGCCAGCAGCTCCTACGGAAGCGGGAAGGACGAGACCCAGTACTTC. It specifies CASSSYGSGKDETQYF. V gene TRBV7-9 combines with J gene TRBJ2-5, with 7 positions matching TRBD2. This CDR3 has 16 amino acids. The germline V gene has CDR1 SEHNR and CDR2 FQNEAQ (reference sequence). V shed 4 bases and J 5 bases; nucleotides not matched to a gene: 13.

In this sample, this clonotype turned up many times. This chain links TRBV15 with TRBJ2-3; D unresolved. Germline CDR1 reads LNHNV; CDR2 reads YYDKDF (reference sequence). Trimming took off 8 bases at V and 0 bases at J, with 9 bases between the two ends. The CDR3 loop spans 13 amino acids. CDR3: CATSGTSTDTQYF. The CDR3 nucleotides read TGTGCCACCTCAGGTACTAGCACAGATACGCAGTATTTT.

The chain employs TRBV30 and TRBJ2-5, with D hard to call. Germline CDR1 GTSNPN, CDR2 SVGIG (reference sequence). CDR3 length equals 13 residues. V was shortened by 0 bases and J by 3 bases, with 8 bases between the two germline ends. Here the CDR3 reads CAWSVGRKETQYF. The CDR3 DNA reads as TGTGCCTGGAGTGTTGGGCGTAAAGAGACCCAGTACTTC.

Many counts were recorded for this clonotype. V gene TRBV20-1 combines with J gene TRBJ1-4, with 7 bases matching TRBD1. Per germline, CDR1 DFQATT and CDR2 SNEGSKA (reference sequence). Trimming took 3 bases from V and 6 from J; bases not matched to a gene: 7. The CDR3 spans 14 residues. The CDR3, as DNA: TGCAGTGCTAGTAACAGGGGTGCTTATGAAAAACTGTTTTTT. It specifies CSASNRGAYEKLFF.

This clonotype was counted a few times. The chain uses TRBV7-9 and TRBJ2-7; D might be TRBD1 (5 bases). Germline V gives CDR1 SEHNR, CDR2 FQNEAQ (reference sequence). This CDR3 has 14 residues. V was trimmed by 1 base and J by 3 bases, leaving 10 bases between them. The CDR3 DNA is TGTGCCAGCAGCTTAGGGACACCGAACTACGAGCAGTACTTC. This sequence encodes CASSLGTPNYEQYF.

This clonotype occurred many times. This chain links TRBV20-1 with TRBJ2-2; possible D gene TRBD1, 5 bases. Trimming took off 5 bases at V and 7 bases at J, with 14 bases between the two ends. This CDR3 comprises 13 residues. Germline CDR1 and CDR2: DFQATT and SNEGSKA (reference sequence). The CDR3 sequence: CSARPLGDGELFF. CDR3 nucleotides: TGCAGTGCTCGCCCCCTAGGGGACGGGGAGCTGTTTTTT.

This clonotype was recorded many times. The V gene is TRBV14, the J gene TRBJ2-6; D remains ambiguous. The CDR3 is 14 amino acids. Germline values: CDR1 SGHDN, CDR2 FVKESK. V was trimmed by 0 bases and J by 4 bases, leaving 4 bases between them. The CDR3 loop reads CASSQESGANVLTF. CDR3 DNA: TGTGCCAGCAGCCAAGAGTCAGGGGCCAACGTCCTGACTTTC.

This clonotype showed up many times. V is TRBV20-1 and J is TRBJ2-7, with 12 nucleotides matching TRBD2. The CDR3 totals 15 residues. Losses at the gene ends were 1 base for V and 3 bases for J; bases not matched to a gene: 4. From germline, CDR1 is DFQATT and CDR2 SNEGSKA (reference sequence). The CDR3 protein is CSARGTSGIGYEQYF. In DNA form, the CDR3 reads TGCAGTGCTAGAGGGACTAGCGGGATAGGCTACGAGCAGTACTTC.

The chain recombines TRBV2 with TRBJ1-1; D is ambiguous. The CDR3 totals 15 residues. Germline V gene lookup returns CDR1 SNHLY and CDR2 FYNNEI. Trimming pared 7 bases from V and 8 bases from J, leaving 23 bases between. The CDR3 loop reads CASTLSSGQVTEAFF. The CDR3 DNA is TGTGCCAGCACTCTGAGCTCCGGTCAAGTCACGGAAGCTTTCTTT.

This clonotype occurred many times. The CDR3 region has the DNA TGTGCCAGCAGCTTTCCCGGGGACAGCTCCTACGAGCAGTACTTC. Translating it yields CASSFPGDSSYEQYF. The chain links TRBV7-8 to TRBJ2-7, with TRBD1 matching 7 bases. Germline V lookup: CDR1 SGHVS, CDR2 FQNEAQ. The CDR3 sequence is 15 residues long. The V gene end was trimmed by 3 bases and the J gene end by 0 bases; junction bases not matched to a gene: 5.

This clonotype was seen more than once but under ten times. Here the CDR3 reads CATSSRGETGELFF. The CDR3 bases are TGTGCCACTTCATCCCGGGGCGAGACCGGGGAGCTGTTTTTT. The chain links TRBV10-3 to TRBJ2-2; either TRBD1 or TRBD2 may fit D (5 bases each). With 10 bases removed from V and 5 bases from J, the gap between germline ends came to 17 bases. CDR1 is ENHRY, CDR2 SYGVKD, per germline. This CDR3 contains 14 residues.